This T cell receptor beta chain was recovered during a study of blood T cell repertoires in COVID-19. Study-wide background: Whether acute or convalescent, the COVID-19 samples came from the United States, Italy and Spain.

The method was immunoSEQ multiplex PCR; TCRdb's version includes in-frame clones alone and lacks a portion of them. The sample has 90,000 to 120,000 clones, roughly 90% seen once; the top ten hold more than 4.5%. CDR3 length: 13 amino acids. V lost 0 bases to trimming and J lost 8 bases; unmatched junction nucleotides: 2. In germline, CDR1 is LGHDT, CDR2 YNNKEL (reference sequence). The clonotype originates from a man aged 35 to 55 with active or convalescent COVID-19. The specimen sequenced was peripheral blood. V is TRBV3-1 (or the pseudogene TRBV3-2) and J is TRBJ1-1, with 8 bases that match TRBD1. This CDR3 is CASSQDSGGEAFF. The CDR3 DNA reads TGTGCCAGCAGCCAAGATTCAGGGGGCGAAGCTTTCTTT.